These 29 T cell receptor beta chains were sequenced from one sample in a study of T cells after yellow fever vaccination (dated by TCRdb to about 2019). Libraries were built with 5' RACE. Instrument on record: Illumina HiSeq 2500. TCRdb's own reprocessing of the public reads used fastp at Q25 and MiXCR and kept productive beta chains. When rows share a CDR3 protein, they turn into one entry using the most common DNA and genes. This sample gives around 250,000 distinct CDR3 sequences in total; about 7% of them show up just once. Together, the top ten hold about 0.85% of the sample. The label giving this sample's treatment or condition can be read as: live attenuated yellow fever vaccine strain. Here the sequenced sample was CD4+ T cells sorted from PBMCs, taken 15 days after the yellow fever booster vaccination. The receptor set was obtained from a man under 40 who received the YFV17D yellow fever vaccine.

This clonotype was detected ten times or more. The rearrangement links TRBV5-6 to TRBJ2-5; 14 positions agree with TRBD2. Germline CDR1 reads SGHDT; CDR2 reads YYEEEE. This CDR3 has 16 amino acids. V lost 0 bases and J lost 7; bases outside the gene matches: 5. The CDR3: CASSLAGTSGSTTQYF. CDR3 bases: TGTGCCAGCAGCTTGGCCGGGACTAGCGGGAGTACGACCCAGTACTTC. Based on the CDR3 plus reference TRBV5-6 and TRBJ2-5, the full variable domain is DAGVTQSPTHLIKTRGQQVTLRCSPKSGHDTVSWYQQALGQGPQFIFQYYEEEERQRGNFPDRFSGHQFPNYSSELNVNALLLGDSALYLCASSLAGTSGSTTQYFGPGTRLLVL.

This clonotype was recorded a few times. V gene TRBV20-1 combines with J gene TRBJ2-3; TRBD1 matches 8 bases. The CDR3 length is 14 residues. Germline CDR1 reads DFQATT; CDR2 reads SNEGSKA (reference sequence). V lost 6 bases and J lost 0; bases outside the gene matches: 5. The CDR3 loop reads CSAPRDRSTDTQYF. The CDR3 nucleotides read TGCAGTGCACCGCGGGACAGGAGCACAGATACGCAGTATTTT.

The sample holds many counts of this clonotype. The chain uses TRBV9 and TRBJ2-5; tentatively, D is TRBD1 (6 bases). With 0 bases removed from V and 5 bases from J, the gap between germline ends came to 14 bases. CDR1 and CDR2 from the germline V gene are SGDLS and YYNGEE. The CDR3 contains 15 residues. CDR3 amino acids: CASSVGYRQGETQYF. The CDR3 DNA reads TGTGCCAGCAGCGTAGGGTACAGGCAGGGGGAGACCCAGTACTTC.

This clonotype was counted many times. The chain employs TRBV29-1 and TRBJ2-3, with 8 bases that match TRBD2. Germline loops: CDR1 SQVTM, CDR2 ANQGSEA. V trimming: 5 bases; J trimming: 5 bases; junction bases outside the gene matches: 12. This CDR3 region has 15 residues. The CDR3 reads CSVSLSGRGIDTQYF. The DNA of the CDR3 is TGCAGCGTTTCTTTAAGCGGGAGAGGGATAGATACGCAGTATTTT.

This clonotype was counted many times. The rearrangement joins TRBV27 to TRBJ1-2, with D perhaps TRBD1 (5 bases). The germline V gene encodes CDR1 MNHEY and CDR2 SMNVEV (reference sequence). Deletions cut 3 bases from V and 8 bases from J, with 13 bases between. CDR3 length equals 13 residues. In DNA, the CDR3 is TGTGCCAGCAGTTTCGGCAGGGAGAGGGGCTACACCTTC. Translated, it gives CASSFGRERGYTF.

This clonotype has at least ten counts. This chain links TRBV7-2 with TRBJ1-2; D call uncertain. This CDR3 is built from 13 residues. Germline lookup yields CDR1 SGHTA and CDR2 FQGNSA. Trimming removed 1 base at V and 2 bases at J, with 5 bases between. The CDR3 reads CASSLEGNYGYTF. The CDR3 coding sequence is TGTGCCAGCAGCTTAGAAGGGAACTATGGCTACACCTTC.

This clonotype was counted between two and nine times. This chain joins TRBV10-3 and TRBJ2-5; D is ambiguous. In germline, CDR1 is ENHRY, CDR2 SYGVKD. Trimming took off 6 bases at V and 7 bases at J, with 12 bases between the two ends. The CDR3 runs to 12 residues. The CDR3 loop reads CAIRTSKGTQYF. The CDR3 coding sequence is TGTGCCATCAGGACAAGTAAGGGGACCCAGTACTTC.

This clonotype was seen repeatedly, ten times or more. The J gene is TRBJ1-2, the V gene TRBV7-2, with 9 positions matching TRBD1. With 2 bases clipped from V and 7 bases from J, the junction kept 8 bases outside the gene matches. The length of the CDR3 is 15 residues. Looked up from germline, CDR1 is SGHTA and CDR2 is FQGNSA. CDR3 coding DNA: TGTGCCAGCAGCTTACCCGGACAGGGGTTTGGTGGCTACACCTTC. Amino acids: CASSLPGQGFGGYTF.

This clonotype was seen more than once but under ten times. The chain uses TRBV2 and TRBJ2-3; D unresolved. Germline V gene sequence: CDR1 SNHLY, CDR2 FYNNEI. V was trimmed by 8 bases and J by 5 bases, leaving 5 bases between them. CDR3 size: 10 residues. CDR3 region: CASLIDTQYF. For the CDR3, the DNA is TGTGCCAGCCTGATAGATACGCAGTATTTT.

V and J are TRBV5-6 and TRBJ2-4; TRBD1 or TRBD2 may be the D gene (5 bases each). The CDR3 is 15 amino acids. The V and J ends lost 3 bases and 8 bases respectively, with 18 bases between them. Germline V gene sequence: CDR1 SGHDT, CDR2 YYEEEE. As DNA, the CDR3 is TGTGCCAGCAGCTCCCTCCTATTTGGGACGGACATTCAGTACTTC. Translation: CASSSLLFGTDIQYF.

This clonotype was seen a few times. The rearrangement uses TRBV24-1 and TRBJ2-5; 9 positions match TRBD1. This CDR3 contains 15 residues. Germline V gene sequence: CDR1 KGHDR, CDR2 SFDVKD. The junction had 7 bases not matched to a gene; V was cut back by 4 bases and J by 5 bases. The chain's CDR3 is CATSENTGGGETQYF. Written as DNA, the CDR3 is TGTGCCACCAGTGAGAATACAGGGGGCGGTGAGACCCAGTACTTC.

This clonotype was counted at least ten times. The CDR3 here is CSVLGLAGAGTGELFF. DNA of the CDR3: TGCAGCGTACTTGGACTAGCGGGAGCTGGCACCGGGGAGCTGTTTTTT. V and J are TRBV29-1 and TRBJ2-2; 13 positions match TRBD2. Germline CDR1 is SQVTM and CDR2 is ANQGSEA. The trim removed 6 bases at V and 4 bases at J, leaving 8 bases unmatched. The CDR3 is 16 residues long.

This clonotype turned up a few times. The CDR3 sequence is CSALDPGGLDNEQFF. The CDR3 DNA is TGCAGTGCCTTGGATCCGGGTGGCTTGGACAATGAGCAGTTCTTC. The rearrangement uses TRBV20-1 and TRBJ2-1; no clear D gene. The germline CDR1 and CDR2 sequences are DFQATT and SNEGSKA (reference sequence). V was pared by 6 bases and J by 5 bases, with 20 bases between. CDR3 size: 15 residues.

This clonotype was counted many times. The chain recombines TRBV7-2 with TRBJ2-7; no firm D call. The CDR3 runs to 11 residues. Germline CDR1 is SGHTA and CDR2 is FQGNSA. V was pared by 1 base and J by 7 bases, with 5 bases between. CDR3 in amino acids: CASSLVEEQYF. CDR3 coding DNA: TGTGCCAGCAGCTTAGTTGAAGAGCAGTACTTC.

This clonotype was seen only a few times. J is TRBJ2-7 and V is TRBV18; 9 nucleotides agree with TRBD2. After removal of 4 bases from V and 3 bases from J, the junction contained 4 bases not matched to a gene. Germline V lookup: CDR1 KGHSH, CDR2 LQKENI. The CDR3 runs to 14 residues. CDR3 in amino acids: CASSLAGGLYEQYF. The CDR3 nucleotides are TGTGCCAGCTCACTGGCGGGAGGGCTCTACGAGCAGTACTTC.

The rearrangement uses TRBV30 and TRBJ2-7, with 9 nucleotides matching TRBD1. V lost 2 bases and J lost 4; bases outside the gene matches: 6. CDR1 and CDR2 (germline): GTSNPN, SVGIG (reference sequence). This CDR3 is built from 14 residues. CDR3 residues: CAWSTTGQGYEQYF. The CDR3 DNA reads as TGTGCCTGGAGTACGACGGGACAGGGATACGAGCAGTACTTC.

This chain joins TRBV12-3 or TRBV12-4 and TRBJ2-7, with 9 bases matching TRBD2. The CDR3 covers 14 residues. Trimming cost V 2 bases and J 7 bases; bases outside gene matches: 6. This CDR3 is CASSLNSGSGEQYF. The CDR3 DNA sequence: TGTGCCAGCAGTTTAAATAGCGGGAGTGGGGAGCAGTACTTC.

This clonotype was counted at least ten times. The chain employs TRBV29-1 and TRBJ2-6; D uncertain. The V and J ends lost 3 bases and 2 bases respectively, with 5 bases between them. This CDR3 has 13 residues. The V gene's germline CDR1 is SQVTM and CDR2 ANQGSEA. The CDR3 sequence: CSVDVTGANVLTF. CDR3 nucleotides: TGCAGCGTTGACGTTACTGGGGCCAACGTCCTGACTTTC.

This clonotype was seen repeatedly, ten times or more. V usage is TRBV14 and J usage is TRBJ2-1, with D possibly matching TRBD1 (6 bases). CDR1 and CDR2 from the germline V gene are SGHDN and FVKESK. The CDR3 has 16 residues. V was cut by 1 base and J by 3 bases, with 13 bases left in between. CDR3 in DNA: TGTGCCAGCAGCCAAGGGGGGCGGGCCAGCTACAATGAGCAGTTCTTC. This gives the protein CASSQGGRASYNEQFF. The variable domain in full, completed from reference TRBV14 and TRBJ2-1, reads EAGVTQFPSHSVIEKGQTVTLRCDPISGHDNLYWYRRVMGKEIKFLLHFVKESKQDESGMPNNRFLAERTGGTYSTLKVQPAELEDSGVYFCASSQGGRASYNEQFFGPGTRLTVL.

This clonotype was counted ten times or more. The rearrangement links TRBV6-5 to TRBJ1-2; a possible D gene is TRBD1 (5 bases). The V end was cut by 2 bases, the J end by 4 bases, with 11 bases between. Germline CDR1 reads MNHEY; CDR2 reads SVGAGI. The CDR3 length is 14 residues. CDR3 region: CASSYDQGGYGYTF. For the CDR3, the DNA is TGTGCCAGCAGTTACGATCAGGGCGGCTATGGCTACACCTTC.

This clonotype was picked up a small number of times. The V and J genes are TRBV5-5 and TRBJ2-7, with 8 bases aligning to TRBD1. Per germline, CDR1 SGHKS and CDR2 YYEKEE (reference sequence). The CDR3 runs to 17 residues. Germline trimming cut 2 bases from V and 0 bases from J; bases unmatched to any gene: 10. The CDR3, as DNA: TGTGCCAGCAGCTTCCTGACAGGGGCCACGAGCTCCTACGAGCAGTACTTC. As protein: CASSFLTGATSSYEQYF. Full variable domain (outside the CDR3, taken from reference TRBV5-5 and TRBJ2-7): DAGVTQSPTHLIKTRGQQVTLRCSPISGHKSVSWYQQVLGQGPQFIFQYYEKEERGRGNFPDRFSARQFPNYSSELNVNALLLGDSALYLCASSFLTGATSSYEQYFGPGTRLTVT.

This clonotype showed up many times. V and J are TRBV9 and TRBJ2-4; no reliable D call. Germline V gene data show CDR1 as SGDLS and CDR2 as YYNGEE. This CDR3 has 14 residues. V gave up 0 bases and J gave up 1 base, with 5 bases separating them. The CDR3 DNA follows: TGTGCCAGCAGCGTAGGGGGTGCCAAAAACATTCAGTACTTC. Its translation: CASSVGGAKNIQYF.

There are a few counts of this clonotype. The chain recombines TRBV20-1 with TRBJ2-3, with D maybe TRBD2 (5 bases). The germline V and J ends were trimmed by 6 bases and 0 bases, with 13 bases remaining between them. Germline V lookup: CDR1 DFQATT, CDR2 SNEGSKA (reference sequence). The CDR3 contains 14 residues. The CDR3 loop is CSAPRVSSTDTQYF. In nucleotides, the CDR3 is TGCAGTGCCCCGCGGGTCTCTAGCACAGATACGCAGTATTTT.

V gene TRBV20-1 combines with J gene TRBJ1-5; D might be TRBD1 (5 bases). This CDR3 has 16 amino acids. Trimming removed 1 base from V and 5 bases from J, with 18 bases in between. The germline gives CDR1 DFQATT, CDR2 SNEGSKA (reference sequence). This CDR3 reads CSARATGGRMDQPQHF. CDR3 nucleotides: TGCAGTGCTAGAGCGACCGGGGGGAGGATGGATCAGCCCCAGCATTTT.

This clonotype was counted at least ten times. The chain uses TRBV5-1 and TRBJ2-2; 9 bases fit TRBD1. This CDR3 region has 13 residues. With V trimmed by 3 bases and J by 8 bases, 2 bases remained unmatched. Germline lookup yields CDR1 SGHRS and CDR2 YFSETQ. The CDR3 coding sequence is TGCGCCAGCAGCTCGGACAGGGGAGGGGAGCTGTTTTTT. It specifies CASSSDRGGELFF. The whole variable domain, filled in from reference TRBV5-1 and TRBJ2-2, reads KAGVTQTPRYLIKTRGQQVTLSCSPISGHRSVSWYQQTPGQGLQFLFEYFSETQRNKGNFPGRFSGRQFSNSRSEMNVSTLELGDSALYLCASSSDRGGELFFGEGSRLTVL.

Only a few counts were recorded for this clonotype. The chain links TRBV7-8 to TRBJ2-5, with a possible D match to TRBD1 (6 bases). The CDR3 runs 14 residues. Per germline, CDR1 SGHVS and CDR2 FQNEAQ. The germline V and J ends were trimmed by 4 bases and 2 bases, with 11 bases remaining between them. The CDR3 DNA is TGTGCCAGCAGCTCATACAGGGTACAAGAGACCCAGTACTTC. Residues: CASSSYRVQETQYF.

This clonotype has a handful of counts. The chain recombines TRBV15 with TRBJ2-5; D call uncertain. Germline lookup yields CDR1 LNHNV and CDR2 YYDKDF (reference sequence). Trimming took 8 bases from V and 5 from J, leaving 9 bases between them. This CDR3 has 11 residues. The CDR3 DNA sequence: TGTGCCACCGTTCACCGGGAGACCCAGTACTTC. It codes for CATVHRETQYF.

There are a few counts of this clonotype. The genes are TRBV28 and TRBJ1-1; no reliable D call. CDR3 length: 14 amino acids. V gave up 6 bases and J gave up 4 bases, with 15 bases separating them. Per germline, CDR1 MDHEN and CDR2 SYDVKM. CDR3 bases: TGTGCCAGCAGCCTCTCGACAATAACCACTGAAGCTTTCTTT. As protein: CASSLSTITTEAFF.

In this sample, this clonotype turned up a few times. The V gene is TRBV5-5, the J gene TRBJ1-2; D might be TRBD1 (6 bases). This CDR3 has 15 amino acids. The germline V gene encodes CDR1 SGHKS and CDR2 YYEKEE (reference sequence). Trimming cost V 6 bases and J 0 bases, with 15 bases left between them. The CDR3 coding sequence is TGTGCCAGCACCGGCTTAGGGGGTGCTAACTATGGCTACACCTTC. Translating gives CASTGLGGANYGYTF.